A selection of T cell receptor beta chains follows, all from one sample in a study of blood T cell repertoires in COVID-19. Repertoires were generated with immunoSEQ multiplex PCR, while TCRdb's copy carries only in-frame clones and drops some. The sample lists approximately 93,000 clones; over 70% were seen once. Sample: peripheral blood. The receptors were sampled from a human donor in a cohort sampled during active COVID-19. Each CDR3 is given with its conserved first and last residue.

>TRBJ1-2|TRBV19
CASTPGGVYGYTF
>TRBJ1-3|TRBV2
CASTSLSGNTIYF
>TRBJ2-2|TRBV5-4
CASSRDTGELFF
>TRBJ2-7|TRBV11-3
CASSFGHGGGYEQYF
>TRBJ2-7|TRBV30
CAWRLAGGSYEQYF
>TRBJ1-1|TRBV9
CASSVGGQGWTEAFF
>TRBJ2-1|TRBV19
CASSTQDWLNEQFF
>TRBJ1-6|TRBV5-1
CASSLDRAGNSPLHF
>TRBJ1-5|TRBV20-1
CSASMGAPNQPQHF
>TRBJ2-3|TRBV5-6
CASSLGPLTDTQYF
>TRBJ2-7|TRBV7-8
CASSYATGNYEQYF
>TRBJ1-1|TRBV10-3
CAISSGTGITEAFF
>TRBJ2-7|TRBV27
CASSPVDSSYEQYF
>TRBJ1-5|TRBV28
CASSLRGSFSNQPQHF
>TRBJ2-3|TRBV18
CASSPPPSGLVAEDTQYF
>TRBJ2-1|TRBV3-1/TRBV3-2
CASSPGLAGDNEQFF
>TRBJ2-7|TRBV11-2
CASSRPGQGIYEQYF
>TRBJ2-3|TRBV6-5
CATSSGGGTDTQYF
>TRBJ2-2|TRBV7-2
CASSPRQGRGELFF
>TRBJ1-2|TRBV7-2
CASSRDRESGYTF
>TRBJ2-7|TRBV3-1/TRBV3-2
CASSQVGQRGYEQYF
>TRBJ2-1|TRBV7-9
CASSPRTSWDNEQFF
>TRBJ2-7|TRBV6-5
CASRARQGRSYEQYF
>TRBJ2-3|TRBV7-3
CASSLQGPRTTETQYF
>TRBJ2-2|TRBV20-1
CSASTGPQRGGELFF
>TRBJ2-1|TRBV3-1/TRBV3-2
CASRWTGGGNEQFF
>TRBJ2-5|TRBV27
CASSLVFRSETQYF
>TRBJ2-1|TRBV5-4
CASSSSGSDEQFF
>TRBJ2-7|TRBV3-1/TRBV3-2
CASSQVLAYEQYF
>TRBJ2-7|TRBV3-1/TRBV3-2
CASSQETSGRTTYEQYF
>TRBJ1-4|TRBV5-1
CASSLAPTGGDEKLFF
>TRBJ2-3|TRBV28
CAGAGFTDTQYF
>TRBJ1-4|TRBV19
CASASGQGAQEKLFF
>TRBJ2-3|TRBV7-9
CAREDTDTQYF
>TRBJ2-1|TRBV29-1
CSVRGGLAGEEEQFF
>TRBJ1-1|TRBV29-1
CSGRGSVTEAFF
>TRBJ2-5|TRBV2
CASSKLAEETQYF
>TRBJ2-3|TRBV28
CASSSGKVRDTQYF
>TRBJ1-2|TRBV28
CASSSSGTGVNYGYTF
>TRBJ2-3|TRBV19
CASSIGGQPTDTQYF
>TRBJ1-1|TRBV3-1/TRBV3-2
CASSSNQYTEAFF
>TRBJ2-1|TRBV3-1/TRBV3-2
CASSPRLAGDVFF
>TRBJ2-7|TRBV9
CASSVGLADLYEQYF
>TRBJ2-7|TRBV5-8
CASSLISGGLAGEYF
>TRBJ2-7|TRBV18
CASSPGGGGEYEQYF
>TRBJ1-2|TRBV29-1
CSAGGQGSLNYGYTF
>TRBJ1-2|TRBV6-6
CASRAQGTNYGYTF